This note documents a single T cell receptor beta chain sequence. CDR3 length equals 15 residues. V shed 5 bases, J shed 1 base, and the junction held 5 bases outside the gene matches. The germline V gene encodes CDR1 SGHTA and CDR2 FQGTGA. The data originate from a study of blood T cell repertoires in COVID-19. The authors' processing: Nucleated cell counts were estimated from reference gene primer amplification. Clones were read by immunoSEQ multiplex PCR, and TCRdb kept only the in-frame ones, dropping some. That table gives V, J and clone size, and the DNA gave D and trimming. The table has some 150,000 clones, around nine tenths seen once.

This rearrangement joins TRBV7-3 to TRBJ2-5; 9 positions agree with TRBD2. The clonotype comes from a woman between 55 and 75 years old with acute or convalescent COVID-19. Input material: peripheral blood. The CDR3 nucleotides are TGTGCCAGCAGCCAGAGCGGGGGGTCCCAAGAGACCCAGTACTTC. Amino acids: CASSQSGGSQETQYF.